This TCR beta chain was retrieved from a study of blood T cell repertoires in COVID-19. Overall study: Samples came from the United States, Italy and Spain, spanning acute and convalescent COVID-19. The cDNA or gDNA used as material had been derived from T cells, B-cell-depleted T cells, or PBMCs.

This CDR3 has 12 residues. Trimming left V 2 bases short and J 13 bases short, with 15 bases between. Germline V gene sequence: CDR1 GTSNPN, CDR2 SVGIG (reference sequence). Authors' data handling: The authors estimated nucleated cell counts from reference gene primer amplification. Profiling relied on immunoSEQ multiplex PCR, and the TCRdb table lists in-frame clones only, not all of them. V and J calls plus clone size are reproduced from that table; the DNA served to infer D and trimming. This sample has under 300,000 clones, with approximately 80% found just once. This TCR was recovered from a woman of 80 years or more with active or convalescent COVID-19. The chain employs TRBV30 and TRBJ2-1; unclear D gene. Sequencing was performed on peripheral blood. CDR3 protein: CAWSPYVRSQFF. DNA for the CDR3: TGTGCCTGGAGTCCCTATGTGCGGTCACAGTTCTTC. The entire variable domain, with the rest obtained from reference TRBV30 and TRBJ2-1, is as follows: SQTIHQWPATLVQPVGSPLSLECTVEGTSNPNLYWYRQAAGRGLQLLFYSVGIGQISSEVPQNLSASRPQDRQFILSSKKLLLSDSGFYLCAWSPYVRSQFFGPGTRLTVL.